These 32 T cell receptor beta chains were all obtained from the same sample, sequenced in a study of T cell responses to AZD1222 COVID-19 vaccine. Measured with immunoSEQ multiplex PCR; TCRdb has only the in-frame clones, and not every one. This sample has 130,000 to 150,000 clones; around 93% occur once, and the top ten carry approximately 3%. Here the sequenced sample was peripheral blood, taken on day 0 of AZD1222 vaccination. These receptors were collected from an adult in good health.

This clone was seen only once. V gene TRBV7-6 combines with J gene TRBJ2-1; D perhaps matches TRBD2 (5 bases). Germline values: CDR1 SGHVS, CDR2 FNYEAQ. V was trimmed by 1 base and J by 0 bases, leaving 13 bases between them. CDR3 length: 17 residues. Here the CDR3 reads CASSLDPSMSSYNEQFF. In nucleotides, the CDR3 is TGTGCCAGCAGCTTAGATCCTAGCATGAGCTCCTACAATGAGCAGTTCTTC.

This chain joins TRBV6-5 and TRBJ2-7, with D uncertain. The CDR3 loop spans 11 amino acids. Per the germline V gene, CDR1 is MNHEY and CDR2 is SVGAGI. V lost 6 bases and J lost 2, with 5 bases in between. The CDR3 bases are TGTGCCAGCAGGGGTACCTACGAGCAGTACTTC. Translated: CASRGTYEQYF.

The chain is built from TRBV7-6 and TRBJ2-5, with D unclear. The germline V and J ends were trimmed by 1 base and 1 base, with 4 bases remaining between them. The germline V gene has CDR1 SGHVS and CDR2 FNYEAQ. The CDR3 covers 13 residues. The CDR3 region is CASSLGLQETQYF. CDR3 sequence (DNA): TGTGCCAGCAGCTTAGGACTCCAAGAGACCCAGTACTTC.

The J gene is TRBJ2-2, the V gene TRBV7-9; 9 nucleotides line up with TRBD2. Trimming at V came to 7 bases and at J to 4 bases, leaving 7 bases not matched to a gene. CDR1 SEHNR and CDR2 FQNEAQ come from the germline V gene (reference sequence). This CDR3 contains 15 residues. The CDR3 reads CASTRLADFTGELFF. The CDR3, as DNA: TGTGCCAGCACCAGACTAGCGGACTTCACCGGGGAGCTGTTTTTT.

The CDR3 here is CASSEFTGELFF. For the CDR3, the DNA is TGCGCCAGCAGTGAGTTTACCGGGGAGCTGTTTTTT. The chain is built from TRBV10-1 and TRBJ2-2, with D unclear. CDR3 length equals 12 residues. CDR1 is WNHNN and CDR2 is SYGVQD in the germline V gene (reference sequence). V lost 1 base and J 5 bases, leaving 2 bases between the germline ends.

The J gene is TRBJ1-2, the V gene TRBV28; a weak D match, TRBD1 (5 bases). V lost 6 bases and J 8 bases, leaving 10 bases between the germline ends. Germline V CDR1 and CDR2: MDHEN, SYDVKM. The CDR3 consists of 11 residues. As DNA, the CDR3 is TGTGCCAGCAGGGGGGATTGGGGCTACACCTTC. Amino acids: CASRGDWGYTF.

The V call is TRBV19, the J call TRBJ1-6; D remains unclear. CDR3 size: 17 residues. Germline V lookup: CDR1 LNHDA, CDR2 SQIVND (reference sequence). Trimming cost V 0 bases and J 0 bases, with 9 bases left between them. CDR3 nucleotide sequence: TGTGCCAGTAGTATAGATAGGCCGACCTCCTATAATTCACCCCTCCACTTT. Translating gives CASSIDRPTSYNSPLHF.

The chain couples TRBV4-2 to TRBJ2-3; 8 bases match TRBD2. The V gene's germline CDR1 is LGHNA and CDR2 YNFKEQ. CDR3 size: 13 residues. After removal of 1 base from V and 8 bases from J, the junction contained 2 bases not matched to a gene. The CDR3 sequence: CASSQVLAGTQYF. In DNA form, the CDR3 reads TGTGCCAGCAGCCAAGTCCTAGCGGGTACGCAGTATTTT.

J is TRBJ1-5 and V is TRBV5-5; perhaps TRBD1 as D (5 bases). This CDR3 contains 14 residues. With 5 bases removed from V and 1 base from J, the gap between germline ends came to 10 bases. The germline V gene has CDR1 SGHKS and CDR2 YYEKEE (reference sequence). In DNA, the CDR3 is TGTGCCAGCAGTCGGGACGGGAGCAATCAGCCCCAGCATTTT. This codes for CASSRDGSNQPQHF.

The chain employs TRBV19 and TRBJ1-2; TRBD1 matches at 7 bases. The CDR3 runs 14 residues. Germline V gene sequence: CDR1 LNHDA, CDR2 SQIVND (reference sequence). The J segment lost 3 bases and the V segment lost 4 bases, leaving 5 bases of the junction unmatched. The CDR3 nucleotides are TGTGCCAGTAGTAGCCAAACAGGGGACTATGGCTACACCTTC. It codes for CASSSQTGDYGYTF.

The chain couples TRBV5-1 to TRBJ1-6, with TRBD1 as a possible D gene (5 bases). Per the germline V gene, CDR1 is SGHRS and CDR2 is YFSETQ. CDR3 length equals 13 residues. V was trimmed by 1 base and J by 11 bases, leaving 10 bases between them. This CDR3 is CASSLTRGAPLHF. The CDR3, as DNA: TGCGCCAGCAGCTTGACGAGGGGAGCACCCCTCCACTTT.

The chain uses TRBV4-1 and TRBJ1-2, with 10 bases aligning to TRBD1. Trimming cost V 2 bases and J 4 bases; bases outside gene matches: 16. The CDR3 extends over 19 amino acids. Per germline, CDR1 MGHRA and CDR2 YSYEKL. CDR3 bases: TGCGCCAGCAGCCAAAGGCCCCTTTCCGGGACAGGGGCGATCTATGGCTACACCTTC. It yields the protein CASSQRPLSGTGAIYGYTF.

V is TRBV6-5 and J is TRBJ1-6; 8 bases match TRBD1. Germline CDR1 MNHEY, CDR2 SVGAGI. V lost 0 bases and J lost 9; bases outside the gene matches: 7. The CDR3 is made up of 16 amino acids. CDR3 nucleotide sequence: TGTGCCAGCAGTTACTCGATTGGACAGGGAAGTTCACCCCTCCACTTT. It yields the protein CASSYSIGQGSSPLHF.

The J gene is TRBJ1-2, the V gene TRBV27, with unresolved D. Trimming removed 5 bases from V and 1 base from J, with 14 bases in between. Per the germline V gene, CDR1 is MNHEY and CDR2 is SMNVEV (reference sequence). This CDR3 is 15 amino acids long. CDR3 nucleotide sequence: TGTGCCAGCAGTCAAGATCCATGGGGTAACTATGGCTACACCTTC. Its translation is CASSQDPWGNYGYTF.

V is TRBV9 and J is TRBJ2-5, with 9 bases matching TRBD2. Looked up from germline, CDR1 is SGDLS and CDR2 is YYNGEE. With 2 bases clipped from V and 5 bases from J, the junction kept 7 bases outside the gene matches. The CDR3 runs 15 residues. DNA of the CDR3: TGTGCCAGCAGCGTCCGGCGGGGGGGTATCGAGACCCAGTACTTC. It translates to CASSVRRGGIETQYF.

The chain is built from TRBV3-1 (or the pseudogene TRBV3-2) and TRBJ1-2; D unclear. V gave up 1 base and J gave up 2 bases, with 11 bases separating them. The CDR3 runs 15 residues. Per the germline V gene, CDR1 is LGHDT and CDR2 is YNNKEL (reference sequence). The CDR3 reads CASSQAESANYGYTF. The CDR3 DNA is TGTGCCAGCAGCCAAGCTGAGTCCGCGAACTATGGCTACACCTTC.

The chain has TRBV10-1 and TRBJ2-1; no definite D call. V lost 8 bases and J 7 bases, leaving 21 bases between the germline ends. The CDR3 is made up of 15 amino acids. Per germline, CDR1 WNHNN and CDR2 SYGVQD (reference sequence). The CDR3 sequence is CASSDPLTRTNEQFF. CDR3 DNA sequence: TGCGCCAGCTCTGATCCCCTGACACGCACGAATGAGCAGTTCTTC.

V gene TRBV18 combines with J gene TRBJ1-5; no firm D call. V was pared by 4 bases and J by 4 bases, with 11 bases between. Germline assignment: CDR1 KGHSH and CDR2 LQKENI. This CDR3 has 14 residues. The CDR3: CASSLEAVNQPQHF. CDR3 nucleotide sequence: TGTGCCAGCTCACTGGAGGCAGTTAATCAGCCCCAGCATTTT. Full variable domain (outside the CDR3, taken from reference TRBV18 and TRBJ1-5): NAGVMQNPRHLVRRRGQEARLRCSPMKGHSHVYWYRQLPEEGLKFMVYLQKENIIDESGMPKERFSAEFPKEGPSILRIQQVVRGDSAAYFCASSLEAVNQPQHFGDGTRLSIL.

The J gene is TRBJ2-6, the V gene TRBV2, with D possibly matching TRBD2 (5 bases). V lost 6 bases and J lost 4, with 10 bases in between. The germline V gene has CDR1 SNHLY and CDR2 FYNNEI. This CDR3 region has 14 residues. CDR3: CASRRVSGANVLTF. The CDR3, as DNA: TGTGCCAGCAGGAGGGTTAGCGGGGCCAACGTCCTGACTTTC.

This clone was observed once. J is TRBJ1-1 and V is TRBV25-1; maybe TRBD1 (6 bases). Germline V gene sequence: CDR1 MGHDK, CDR2 SYGVNS. V gave up 6 bases and J gave up 7 bases, with 12 bases separating them. This CDR3 contains 12 residues. Here the CDR3 DNA reads TGTGCCAGCAGCAAAGGACAGATTGAAGCTTTCTTT. Protein product: CASSKGQIEAFF.

The rearrangement joins TRBV15 to TRBJ2-1; D could derive from TRBD1 or TRBD2 (7 bases each). The CDR3 is 14 residues long. Germline V gives CDR1 LNHNV, CDR2 YYDKDF (reference sequence). Between the trimmed V and J ends, which lost 7 bases and 4 bases, there was a span of 14 bases. The CDR3 spells CATTQGGGYNEQFF. The CDR3 nucleotides read TGTGCCACCACCCAGGGGGGAGGGTACAATGAGCAGTTCTTC.

This chain uses TRBV20-1 with TRBJ2-3, with unresolved D. Trimming removed 2 bases at V and 10 bases at J, with 10 bases between. This CDR3 region has 11 residues. The germline V gene has CDR1 DFQATT and CDR2 SNEGSKA (reference sequence). As DNA, the CDR3 is TGCAGTGCTAGACTATTGGGCGCGCAGTATTTT. Translated, it gives CSARLLGAQYF.

Comments on this clone: Other DNA sequences in this specimen translate into the identical CDR3. V gene TRBV7-2 combines with J gene TRBJ2-7; D is possibly TRBD1 or TRBD2 (6 bases each). The germline gives CDR1 SGHTA, CDR2 FQGNSA. This CDR3 contains 14 residues. V was clipped by 5 bases and J by 1 base, with 12 bases between them. CDR3 bases: TGTGCCAGCAGCCTGGGGGGCGGATCCTACGAGCAGTACTTC. This translates into CASSLGGGSYEQYF.

The chain combines TRBV19 with TRBJ1-3, with D tentatively TRBD1 (6 bases). V was clipped by 5 bases and J by 4 bases, with 12 bases between them. This CDR3 contains 14 residues. CDR1 LNHDA and CDR2 SQIVND come from the germline V gene (reference sequence). The CDR3 sequence: CASSSQGTGNTIYF. CDR3 sequence (DNA): TGTGCCAGTAGTTCGCAGGGGACCGGAAACACCATATATTTT.

This chain joins TRBV7-8 and TRBJ2-2, with D possibly matching TRBD1 (6 bases). Germline values: CDR1 SGHVS, CDR2 FQNEAQ. V was clipped by 5 bases and J by 5 bases, with 9 bases between them. The CDR3 length is 13 residues. The CDR3 loop reads CASSKTGTGELFF. As DNA, the CDR3 is TGTGCCAGCAGCAAGACAGGAACCGGGGAGCTGTTTTTT.

This clone was observed once. The chain joins TRBV3-1 (or the pseudogene TRBV3-2) to TRBJ2-1; D may correspond to TRBD1 or TRBD2 (5 bases each). The CDR3 consists of 15 residues. V lost 4 bases and J 8 bases, leaving 18 bases between the germline ends. Germline lookup yields CDR1 LGHDT and CDR2 YNNKEL (reference sequence). This CDR3 is CASSPNRGLVHEQFF. CDR3 sequence (DNA): TGTGCCAGCAGCCCCAACCGGGGCCTTGTCCATGAGCAGTTCTTC.

Only one count was recorded for this clone. This chain uses TRBV5-8 with TRBJ2-2, with D hard to call. V dropped 4 bases and J dropped 2 bases, with 6 bases sitting between them. CDR1 and CDR2 (germline): SGHTS, YDEGEE. There are 13 residues in the CDR3. CDR3 protein: CASSPPNTGELFF. In nucleotides, the CDR3 is TGTGCCAGCAGCCCCCCCAACACCGGGGAGCTGTTTTTT.

This rearrangement joins TRBV10-3 to TRBJ1-6, with 10 nucleotides matching TRBD1. In germline, CDR1 is ENHRY, CDR2 SYGVKD. Trimming removed 1 base from V and 9 bases from J; junction bases left unmatched: 3. CDR3 size: 15 residues. The CDR3 reads CAISEYGQGGSPLHF. The CDR3 DNA follows: TGTGCCATCAGTGAGTACGGACAGGGGGGTTCACCCCTCCACTTT.

V gene TRBV28 combines with J gene TRBJ1-1, with TRBD1 as a possible D gene (6 bases). CDR3 length: 16 residues. Germline V lookup: CDR1 MDHEN, CDR2 SYDVKM. V gave up 5 bases and J gave up 11 bases, with 27 bases separating them. For the CDR3, the DNA is TGTGCCAGCAGTCCACGAACCACAGGGTTATTGACTGGGGCTTTCTTT. Translated: CASSPRTTGLLTGAFF.

This chain links TRBV4-3 with TRBJ1-1; no definite D call. Per germline, CDR1 LGHNA and CDR2 YSLEER. V shed 2 bases and J shed 0 bases, with 10 bases lying between them. The CDR3 consists of 15 residues. The CDR3 DNA sequence: TGCGCCAGCAGCCAATACACATCCTTGAACACTGAAGCTTTCTTT. It translates to CASSQYTSLNTEAFF.

A remark on this clone: The CDR3 end shows no conserved phenylalanine or tryptophan, and so a read error is likely. It is unclear where the CDR3 begins or ends on the DNA, so no DNA is shown, and the CDR3 is as TCRdb lists it. The rearrangement uses TRBV7-2 and TRBJ1-2; whether TRBD1, the table's D call, matches the DNA was not checked. The CDR3 spans 12 residues, counting both ends. Per the germline V gene, CDR1 is SGHTA and CDR2 is FQGNSA. The chain's CDR3 is CASSFRGTGFFI.

The V and J genes are TRBV28 and TRBJ2-3; D unresolved. Trimming shortened V by 3 bases and J by 1 base, and 14 bases separated the two germline ends. This CDR3 region has 16 residues. Per the germline V gene, CDR1 is MDHEN and CDR2 is SYDVKM. The DNA of the CDR3 is TGTGCCAGCAGTTTCCACCCTTTAGCCCGCACAGATACGCAGTATTTT. It encodes CASSFHPLARTDTQYF.